The clone carrying this T cell receptor (beta chain) was picked up many times. No antigen is known for it. The CDR3 runs 13 residues. Trimming took 8 bases from V and 3 from J, leaving 13 bases between them. CDR1 and CDR2 from the germline V gene are MNHEY and SVGAGI. Profiled with immunoSEQ multiplex PCR; TCRdb holds only in-frame clones, not every one. Among some 520,000 clones listed, around 88% were seen once. As for treatment: 19 received Ad26.COV2.S at low or high dose, single or two shots; 5 received placebo; per-sample allocation not given. Material that was analyzed had been drawn on day 63 after the first vaccine or placebo injection. Aged 18-55 years, donor was enrolled in Boston around 2020. This entry is derived from a study of Ad26.COV2.S vaccination and SARS-CoV-2 variants. Whole-study findings and limits: Measurements of TCR breadth and depth may have given underestimates of the total T cell responses.

This TCR was sampled from a person between 18 and 60 years old who received the Ad26.COV2.S COVID-19 vaccine or a placebo. The chain combines TRBV6-5 with TRBJ1-1; D unclear. Specimen: peripheral blood, collected in a trial of Ad26.COV2.S vaccine versus placebo. The chain's CDR3 is CASGQVPYTEAFF. The CDR3 nucleotides are TGTGCCAGCGGGCAGGTTCCATACACTGAAGCTTTCTTT.